The 31 T cell receptor beta chains below all came from one sample that was sequenced in a study of blood T cell repertoires in COVID-19. TCRdb keeps only in-frame clones here, not all; method: immunoSEQ multiplex PCR. The sample holds under 200,000 clones, 75% to 85% seen once. Sequenced: peripheral blood. These receptor sequences come from a woman between 35 and 50 years old with COVID-19, enrolled during active disease.

This clone came up a few times. Other DNA sequences in the sample encode the same CDR3. The rearrangement joins TRBV18 to TRBJ1-1, with 8 positions matching TRBD1. CDR1 is KGHSH and CDR2 is LQKENI in the germline V gene. The CDR3 sequence is 14 residues long. V lost 6 bases and J lost 1; bases outside the gene matches: 4. As DNA, the CDR3 is TGTGCCAGCTCTCCCGGGACAGGGAACACTGAAGCTTTCTTT. Protein: CASSPGTGNTEAFF.

This clone has a handful of counts. The chain carries TRBV5-1 and TRBJ1-4; D gene ambiguous. Germline CDR1 is SGHRS and CDR2 is YFSETQ. The CDR3 contains 13 residues. The V end lost 0 bases, the J end lost 13 bases, and 13 bases lay between the germline ends. The CDR3 bases are TGCGCCAGCAGCTTGGGCCAGACGGAGGGACTGTTTTTT. It specifies CASSLGQTEGLFF.

The gene calls are TRBV29-1 and TRBJ1-2; TRBD1 agrees at 8 bases. V lost 5 bases and J lost 8; bases outside the gene matches: 7. The CDR3 contains 12 residues. Germline lookup yields CDR1 SQVTM and CDR2 ANQGSEA. CDR3 bases: TGCAGCGTTCCCCAGGGGGCGCGGGGCTACACCTTC. This codes for CSVPQGARGYTF.

This clone was seen a few times. The chain uses TRBV7-7 and TRBJ2-2, with D unresolved. V dropped 5 bases and J dropped 1 base, with 8 bases sitting between them. CDR1 is SSHAT, CDR2 FNYEAQ, per germline (reference sequence). The length of the CDR3 is 14 residues. CDR3 sequence: CASSPSGNTGELFF. The CDR3 DNA is TGTGCCAGCAGCCCCTCCGGGAACACCGGGGAGCTGTTTTTT.

The rearrangement links TRBV5-1 to TRBJ2-1, with D perhaps matching TRBD2 (7 bases). CDR1 is SGHRS, CDR2 YFSETQ, per germline. Trimming took 0 bases from V and 7 from J, leaving 14 bases between them. The CDR3 spans 15 residues. The CDR3 region is CASSLVGGQSNEQFF. The CDR3 DNA sequence: TGCGCCAGCAGCTTGGTGGGGGGGCAGTCGAATGAGCAGTTCTTC.

This clone was counted between two and nine times. The J gene is TRBJ1-2, the V gene TRBV5-1, with D possibly TRBD1 on 5 matching bases. The CDR3 sequence is 13 residues long. CDR1 is SGHRS and CDR2 is YFSETQ in the germline V gene. Trimming cost V 1 base and J 6 bases, with 10 bases left between them. The CDR3 DNA reads as TGCGCCAGCAGCTTGAGGAGGGGAGATGGCTACACCTTC. Encoded protein: CASSLRRGDGYTF. Looking up the rest from reference TRBV5-1 and TRBJ1-2 gives the full variable domain: KAGVTQTPRYLIKTRGQQVTLSCSPISGHRSVSWYQQTPGQGLQFLFEYFSETQRNKGNFPGRFSGRQFSNSRSEMNVSTLELGDSALYLCASSLRRGDGYTFGSGTRLTVV.

The gene calls are TRBV5-1 and TRBJ2-4; weak D call: TRBD2 (5 bases). There are 15 residues in the CDR3. Deletions cut 4 bases from V and 5 bases from J, with 16 bases between. Germline CDR1 SGHRS, CDR2 YFSETQ. The chain's CDR3 is CASSLLGVGENIQYF. Here the CDR3 DNA reads TGCGCCAGCAGCCTTTTGGGAGTGGGAGAAAACATTCAGTACTTC.

Points on this clone: The sample contains more than one DNA sequence encoding this CDR3. The chain carries TRBV5-1 and TRBJ2-7; 7 bases align to TRBD1. The CDR3 totals 12 residues. Germline V lookup: CDR1 SGHRS, CDR2 YFSETQ. J was trimmed by 5 bases and V by 1 base; bases with no gene match: 0. CDR3 bases: TGCGCCAGCAGCTTGACAGGGGACGAGCAGTACTTC. Protein: CASSLTGDEQYF. Full variable domain (rest looked up from reference TRBV5-1 and TRBJ2-7): KAGVTQTPRYLIKTRGQQVTLSCSPISGHRSVSWYQQTPGQGLQFLFEYFSETQRNKGNFPGRFSGRQFSNSRSEMNVSTLELGDSALYLCASSLTGDEQYFGPGTRLTVT.

The genes are TRBV4-1 and TRBJ1-2; no firm D call. Germline V gene sequence: CDR1 MGHRA, CDR2 YSYEKL. This CDR3 is 14 amino acids long. The V and J ends lost 0 bases and 8 bases respectively, with 13 bases between them. The CDR3 is CASSQDLEAGGYTF. The CDR3 region has the DNA TGCGCCAGCAGCCAAGATCTGGAGGCGGGCGGCTACACCTTC.

The V call is TRBV5-1, the J call TRBJ2-3; D possibly corresponds to TRBD2 (6 bases). The V gene's germline CDR1 is SGHRS and CDR2 YFSETQ. The V and J ends lost 7 bases and 2 bases respectively, with 11 bases between them. The CDR3 spans 13 residues. CDR3: CASHREDTDTQYF. The CDR3 coding sequence is TGCGCCAGCCATAGGGAGGACACAGATACGCAGTATTTT.

The V gene is TRBV6-5, the J gene TRBJ2-7, with 11 bases that match TRBD1. The CDR3 is 14 amino acids. Germline V gives CDR1 MNHEY, CDR2 SVGAGI. J gave up 9 bases and V 6 bases, and 10 bases lay outside the gene matches. This CDR3 reads CASSAPGQGDRQYF. The CDR3 coding sequence is TGTGCCAGCAGCGCGCCGGGACAGGGGGACCGGCAGTACTTC.

This clone was picked up one time. The chain employs TRBV5-1 and TRBJ1-6; 7 bases match TRBD1. This CDR3 has 15 residues. CDR1 is SGHRS, CDR2 YFSETQ, per germline. V lost 3 bases and J lost 6; bases outside the gene matches: 6. The CDR3 DNA is TGCGCCAGCAGCTCGACGGGACAGACTAATTCACCCCTCCACTTT. Amino acids: CASSSTGQTNSPLHF.

This rearrangement joins TRBV7-2 to TRBJ2-3, with D unresolved. CDR1 and CDR2 from the germline V gene are SGHTA and FQGNSA. There are 13 residues in the CDR3. V was cut by 3 bases and J by 4 bases, with 8 bases left in between. The CDR3 loop reads CASSFSSADTQYF. The CDR3 bases are TGTGCCAGCAGCTTCTCCTCCGCAGATACGCAGTATTTT.

V is TRBV7-2 and J is TRBJ2-3; 7 nucleotides align to TRBD2. CDR1 SGHTA and CDR2 FQGNSA come from the germline V gene. This CDR3 has 14 amino acids. Trimming cost V 8 bases and J 0 bases; bases outside gene matches: 5. The CDR3 sequence: CASQRDHSTDTQYF. For the CDR3, the DNA is TGTGCCAGCCAGCGGGACCATAGCACAGATACGCAGTATTTT.

The chain joins TRBV5-4 to TRBJ1-4, with 7 bases identical to TRBD1. There are 15 residues in the CDR3. Unmatched junction bases numbered 5, after V lost 1 base and J lost 5 bases. The germline V gene encodes CDR1 SGHNT and CDR2 YYREEE (reference sequence). As DNA, the CDR3 is TGTGCCAGCAGCTTGACGGGACAGAGAAATGAAAAACTGTTTTTT. Translated, it gives CASSLTGQRNEKLFF.

This clone was seen a few times. The chain has TRBV27 and TRBJ1-2; 7 bases fit TRBD1. The CDR3 extends over 13 amino acids. J was trimmed by 4 bases and V by 7 bases; bases with no gene match: 6. The V gene's germline CDR1 is MNHEY and CDR2 SMNVEV (reference sequence). The CDR3 loop is CASKGQPPYGYTF. CDR3 sequence (DNA): TGTGCCAGCAAGGGACAGCCACCCTATGGCTACACCTTC.

The chain employs TRBV3-1 (or the pseudogene TRBV3-2) and TRBJ1-4; TRBD1 might be the D (5 bases). Germline assignment: CDR1 LGHDT and CDR2 YNNKEL (reference sequence). The CDR3 runs to 16 residues. Between the trimmed V and J ends, which lost 0 bases and 7 bases, there was a span of 15 bases. This CDR3 is CASSQDIRAGGEKLFF. As DNA, the CDR3 is TGTGCCAGCAGCCAAGATATCAGAGCGGGGGGTGAAAAACTGTTTTTT.

This clone was counted between two and nine times. A junction end diverges from the germline sequence, so it may reflect a read error. This chain links TRBV3-1 (or the pseudogene TRBV3-2) with TRBJ1-5; a weak D match, TRBD1 (6 bases). In germline, CDR1 is LGHDT, CDR2 YNNKEL (reference sequence). This CDR3 region has 13 residues. CDR3 protein: CASSPAAGGGENF. In DNA form, the CDR3 reads TGTGCCAGCAGCCCAGCCGCCGGTGGGGGCGAGAATTTT.

This clone was detected only once. The chain carries TRBV30 and TRBJ2-7; D perhaps matches TRBD2 (6 bases). The ends were cut back, 0 bases at V and 4 bases at J, with 7 bases in the middle. Germline V gives CDR1 GTSNPN, CDR2 SVGIG (reference sequence). The CDR3 is 12 amino acids. The DNA for the CDR3 is TGTGCCTGGAGTGTAGGAGGGTACGAGCAGTACTTC. Its translation is CAWSVGGYEQYF.

The chain joins TRBV7-6 to TRBJ2-3; TRBD2 matches at 14 bases. The V gene end was trimmed by 3 bases and the J gene end by 8 bases; junction bases not matched to a gene: 22. The CDR3 sequence is 21 residues long. Germline-derived CDR1 and CDR2 are SGHVS and FNYEAQ. The CDR3 sequence: CASSLGLAGAADLEFFGTQYF. CDR3 coding DNA: TGTGCCAGCAGCTTGGGACTAGCGGGAGCCGCCGATCTCGAGTTTTTTGGTACGCAGTATTTT. Variable domain in full (rest from reference TRBV7-6 and TRBJ2-3): GAGVSQSPRYKVTKRGQDVALRCDPISGHVSLYWYRQALGQGPEFLTYFNYEAQQDKSGLPNDRFSAERPEGSISTLTIQRTEQRDSAMYRCASSLGLAGAADLEFFGTQYFGPGTRLTVL.

The V gene is TRBV18, the J gene TRBJ1-4; a possible D gene is TRBD1 (5 bases). This CDR3 spans 12 amino acids. Between the trimmed V and J ends, which lost 4 bases and 13 bases, there was a span of 13 bases. Per germline, CDR1 KGHSH and CDR2 LQKENI. The CDR3 loop is CASSRPQGLLFF. The CDR3 coding sequence is TGTGCCAGCTCACGACCTCAGGGACTACTGTTTTTT.

V usage is TRBV19 and J usage is TRBJ2-3; 9 nucleotides align to TRBD2. The trim removed 7 bases at V and 4 bases at J, leaving 12 bases unmatched. The length of the CDR3 is 16 residues. Germline lookup yields CDR1 LNHDA and CDR2 SQIVND (reference sequence). The CDR3 nucleotides read TGTGCCAGTATCCTCGGGACTAGCAGTCGGGCAGATACGCAGTATTTT. It specifies CASILGTSSRADTQYF.

CDR3 sequence: CATGDSNTGELFF. In nucleotides, the CDR3 is TGTGCCACCGGAGACAGTAACACCGGGGAGCTGTTTTTT. The chain couples TRBV24-1 to TRBJ2-2, with D perhaps TRBD1 (5 bases). This CDR3 has 13 residues. Germline V gene lookup returns CDR1 KGHDR and CDR2 SFDVKD. V gave up 9 bases and J gave up 2 bases, with 9 bases separating them.

The V and J genes are TRBV6-6 and TRBJ2-7, with D perhaps TRBD1 (6 bases). CDR1 MNHNY and CDR2 SVGAGI come from the germline V gene (reference sequence). The CDR3 is 12 residues long. V gave up 6 bases and J gave up 6 bases, with 12 bases separating them. Here the CDR3 DNA reads TGTGCCAGCAGCCAGGGGAACGCCGAGCAGTACTTC. The encoded protein is CASSQGNAEQYF.

This chain uses TRBV6-5 with TRBJ1-1; 7 nucleotides agree with TRBD1. CDR3 length: 13 amino acids. V dropped 8 bases and J dropped 0; count of bases not matched to a gene: 3. Germline CDR1 is MNHEY and CDR2 is SVGAGI. In DNA, the CDR3 is TGTGCCAGCCCGGACAGGATGAACACTGAAGCTTTCTTT. Protein product: CASPDRMNTEAFF.

The CDR3 region is CARSLQRLTGQETQYF. As DNA, the CDR3 is TGTGCCAGAAGCTTACAAAGGCTGACAGGCCAAGAGACCCAGTACTTC. The V gene is TRBV5-3, the J gene TRBJ2-5; D may be TRBD1 (6 bases). TRBV5-3 is placed among ORFs of uncertain function. There are 16 residues in the CDR3. V shed 2 bases and J shed 1 base, with 15 bases lying between them.

This clone has a handful of counts. This chain uses TRBV7-7 with TRBJ2-2; 8 nucleotides agree with TRBD2. V shed 0 bases and J 4 bases; nucleotides not matched to a gene: 4. Germline V CDR1 and CDR2: SSHAT, FNYEAQ (reference sequence). CDR3 length: 16 amino acids. CDR3 in DNA: TGTGCCAGCAGCTTAGCCGGGAGCGGGAGCACCGGGGAGCTGTTTTTT. It is translated as CASSLAGSGSTGELFF.

This clone was observed a few times. The chain recombines TRBV4-1 with TRBJ2-2; the match to TRBD1 covers 7 bases. Trimming at V came to 3 bases and at J to 2 bases, leaving 3 bases not matched to a gene. The CDR3 runs to 15 residues. Germline CDR1 and CDR2: MGHRA and YSYEKL. CDR3 nucleotide sequence: TGCGCCAGCAGCCAGACAGGGTATAACACCGGGGAGCTGTTTTTT. Translation gives CASSQTGYNTGELFF.

The chain couples TRBV7-2 to TRBJ2-5; TRBD2 aligns across 7 bases. CDR3 length: 14 residues. CDR1 is SGHTA and CDR2 is FQGNSA in the germline V gene. The V gene end was trimmed by 2 bases and the J gene end by 3 bases; junction bases not matched to a gene: 3. CDR3 nucleotides: TGTGCCAGCAGCTTACTGGCGGGGGAAGAGACCCAGTACTTC. As protein: CASSLLAGEETQYF.

The genes are TRBV5-6 and TRBJ2-7; perhaps TRBD1 as D (5 bases). This CDR3 spans 13 amino acids. CDR1 SGHDT and CDR2 YYEEEE come from the germline V gene. Trimming stripped 6 bases from V and 2 bases from J, with 12 bases between. The CDR3 sequence: CASKQYRTYEQYF. Here the CDR3 DNA reads TGTGCCAGCAAACAGTACAGGACCTACGAGCAGTACTTC.

The CDR3 DNA follows: TGCGCCAGCAGTCTCCAGACTGGCTCCTACAATGAGCAGTTCTTC. Translated, it gives CASSLQTGSYNEQFF. The chain couples TRBV5-1 to TRBJ2-1; unclear D gene. CDR1 and CDR2 from the germline V gene are SGHRS and YFSETQ. Trimming stripped 5 bases from V and 0 bases from J, with 12 bases between. The CDR3 runs 15 residues.